This T cell receptor (beta chain) was sequenced during a study of T cells after yellow fever vaccination. Study results and limitations: Peaking faster, on day 5 versus 15, the secondary response was nonetheless weaker.

Details on this clonotype: Its specificity is not known.

As TCR cDNA was made by 5'RACE template switching, a universal primer site and UMIs were added. Via MiXCR, TCRdb re-called the 5' RACE reads, giving one row per CDR3 protein. Of 120,000 or so distinct CDR3 sequences listed, roughly 8.2% are singletons. V lost 2 bases and J lost 5, with 19 bases in between. The CDR3 contains 16 residues. Germline-derived CDR1 and CDR2 are SQVTM and ANQGSEA. The TCR was taken from a man between 18 and 35 years old who received the YFV17D yellow fever vaccine. The J gene is TRBJ2-1, the V gene TRBV29-1; D gene unclear. The sequenced sample was CD8+ T cells sorted from PBMCs, obtained on the day of the yellow fever booster vaccination. The CDR3 DNA reads TGCAGCGTTGAATATAGGGCCTTATGGGTAGACAATGAGCAGTTCTTC. This encodes CSVEYRALWVDNEQFF.